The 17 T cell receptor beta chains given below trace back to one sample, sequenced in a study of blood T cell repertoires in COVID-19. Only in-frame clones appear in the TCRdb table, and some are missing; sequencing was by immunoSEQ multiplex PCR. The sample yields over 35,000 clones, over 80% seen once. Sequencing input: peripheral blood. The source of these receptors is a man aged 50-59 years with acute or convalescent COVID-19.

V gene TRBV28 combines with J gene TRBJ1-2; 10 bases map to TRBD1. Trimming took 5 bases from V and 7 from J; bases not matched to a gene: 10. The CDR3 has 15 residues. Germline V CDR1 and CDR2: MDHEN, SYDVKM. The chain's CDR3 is CASSSPGTGDPGYTF. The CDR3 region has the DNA TGTGCCAGCAGTAGCCCCGGGACAGGGGATCCTGGCTACACCTTC.

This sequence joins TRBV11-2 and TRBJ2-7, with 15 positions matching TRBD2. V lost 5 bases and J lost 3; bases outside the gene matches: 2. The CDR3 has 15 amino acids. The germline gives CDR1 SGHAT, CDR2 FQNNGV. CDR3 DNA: TGTGCCAGCAGCCCGGGACTAGCGGGGGGCTACGAGCAGTACTTC. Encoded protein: CASSPGLAGGYEQYF.

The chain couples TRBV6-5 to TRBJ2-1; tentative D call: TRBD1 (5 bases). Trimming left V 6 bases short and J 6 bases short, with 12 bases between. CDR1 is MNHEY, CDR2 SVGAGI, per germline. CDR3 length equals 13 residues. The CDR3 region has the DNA TGTGCCAGCAGCCACAGGCGTTCCAATGAGCAGTTCTTC. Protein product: CASSHRRSNEQFF.

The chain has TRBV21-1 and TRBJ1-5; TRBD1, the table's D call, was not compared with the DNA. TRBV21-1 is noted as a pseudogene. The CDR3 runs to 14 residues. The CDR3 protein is CASPDRGPPQPQHF. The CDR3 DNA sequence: TGTGCCAGCCCCGACAGGGGGCCCCCTCAGCCCCAGCATTTT.

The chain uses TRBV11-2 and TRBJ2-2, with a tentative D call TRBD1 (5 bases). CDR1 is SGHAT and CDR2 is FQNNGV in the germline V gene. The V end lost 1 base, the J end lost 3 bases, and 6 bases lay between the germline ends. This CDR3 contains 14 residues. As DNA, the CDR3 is TGTGCCAGCAGCTTAGGGGGCCACACCGGGGAGCTGTTTTTT. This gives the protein CASSLGGHTGELFF. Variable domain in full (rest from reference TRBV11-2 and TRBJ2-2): EAGVAQSPRYKIIEKRQSVAFWCNPISGHATLYWYQQILGQGPKLLIQFQNNGVVDDSQLPKDRFSAERLKGVDSTLKIQPAKLEDSAVYLCASSLGGHTGELFFGEGSRLTVL.

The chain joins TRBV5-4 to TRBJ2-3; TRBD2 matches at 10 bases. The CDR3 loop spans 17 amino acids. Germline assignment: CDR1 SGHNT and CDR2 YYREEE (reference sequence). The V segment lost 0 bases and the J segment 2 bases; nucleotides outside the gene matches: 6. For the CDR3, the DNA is TGTGCCAGCAGCTTGGAGGTTAGCGGGGGGACCACAGATACGCAGTATTTT. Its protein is CASSLEVSGGTTDTQYF.

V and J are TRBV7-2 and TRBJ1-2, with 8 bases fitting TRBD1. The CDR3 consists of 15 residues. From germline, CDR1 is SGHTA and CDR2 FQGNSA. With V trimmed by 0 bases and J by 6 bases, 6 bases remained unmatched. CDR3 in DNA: TGTGCCAGCAGCTTAGCCCTGACAGGGGCTAATGGCTACACCTTC. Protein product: CASSLALTGANGYTF.

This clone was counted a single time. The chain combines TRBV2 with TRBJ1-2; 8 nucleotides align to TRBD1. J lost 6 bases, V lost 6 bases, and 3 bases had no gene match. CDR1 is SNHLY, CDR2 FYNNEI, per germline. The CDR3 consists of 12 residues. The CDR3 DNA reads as TGTGCCAGCAGGGACAGGGTGGATGGCTACACCTTC. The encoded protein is CASRDRVDGYTF.

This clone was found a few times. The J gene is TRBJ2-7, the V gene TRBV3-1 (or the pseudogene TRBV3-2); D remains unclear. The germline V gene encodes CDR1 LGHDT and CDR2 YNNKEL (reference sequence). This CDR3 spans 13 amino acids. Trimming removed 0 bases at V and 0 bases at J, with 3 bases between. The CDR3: CASSQDRSYEQYF. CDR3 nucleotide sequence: TGTGCCAGCAGCCAAGATCGCTCCTACGAGCAGTACTTC.

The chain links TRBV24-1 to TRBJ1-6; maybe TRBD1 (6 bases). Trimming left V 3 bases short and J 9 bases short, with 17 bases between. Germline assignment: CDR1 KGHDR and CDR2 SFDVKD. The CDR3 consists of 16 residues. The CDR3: CATSDGRQGTISPLHF. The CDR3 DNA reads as TGTGCCACCAGTGATGGTCGTCAGGGGACAATTTCACCCCTCCACTTT.

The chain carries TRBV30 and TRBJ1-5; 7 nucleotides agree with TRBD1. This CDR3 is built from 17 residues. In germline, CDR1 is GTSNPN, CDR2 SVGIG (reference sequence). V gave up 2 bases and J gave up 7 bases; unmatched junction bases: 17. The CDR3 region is CAWSSSSYYRGRQPQHF. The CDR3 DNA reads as TGTGCCTGGAGTAGTAGCTCTTATTACAGGGGAAGGCAGCCCCAGCATTTT.

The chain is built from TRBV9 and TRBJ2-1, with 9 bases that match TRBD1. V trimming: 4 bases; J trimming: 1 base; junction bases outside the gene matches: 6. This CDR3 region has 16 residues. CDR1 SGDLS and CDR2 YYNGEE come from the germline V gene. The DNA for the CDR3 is TGTGCCAGCAGCCCCCCAGGACAGGGGTCCTACAATGAGCAGTTCTTC. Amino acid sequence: CASSPPGQGSYNEQFF. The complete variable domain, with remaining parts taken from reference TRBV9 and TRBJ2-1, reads DSGVTQTPKHLITATGQRVTLRCSPRSGDLSVYWYQQSLDQGLQFLIQYYNGEERAKGNILERFSAQQFPDLHSELNLSSLELGDSALYFCASSPPGQGSYNEQFFGPGTRLTVL.

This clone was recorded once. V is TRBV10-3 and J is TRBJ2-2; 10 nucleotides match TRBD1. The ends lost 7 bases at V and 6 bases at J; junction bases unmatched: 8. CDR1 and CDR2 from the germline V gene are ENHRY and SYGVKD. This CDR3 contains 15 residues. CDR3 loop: CAITRGTGVAGELFF. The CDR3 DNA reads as TGTGCCATCACCCGGGGGACAGGGGTGGCCGGGGAGCTGTTTTTT.

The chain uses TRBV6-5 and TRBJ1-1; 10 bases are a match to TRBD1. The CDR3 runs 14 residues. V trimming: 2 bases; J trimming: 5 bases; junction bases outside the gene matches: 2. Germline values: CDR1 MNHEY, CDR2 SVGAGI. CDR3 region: CASSYGTGVTEAFF. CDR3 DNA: TGTGCCAGCAGTTACGGGACAGGGGTAACTGAAGCTTTCTTT.

DNA for the CDR3: TGCGCCAGCAGCTCCTTTGGGACTAGCGGGACAGATACGCAGTATTTT. Translation: CASSSFGTSGTDTQYF. The chain uses TRBV5-1 and TRBJ2-3; 12 nucleotides agree with TRBD2. Trimming removed 3 bases from V and 3 bases from J; junction bases left unmatched: 5. The CDR3 has 16 amino acids. CDR1 and CDR2 from the germline V gene are SGHRS and YFSETQ.

The DNA for the CDR3 is TGTGCCAGCAGCCAAGAGAGGAAGGATACGCAGTATTTT. Protein sequence: CASSQERKDTQYF. The chain uses TRBV3-1 (or the pseudogene TRBV3-2) and TRBJ2-3, with D unclear. This CDR3 is built from 13 residues. Trimming removed 0 bases from V and 6 bases from J, with 7 bases in between. CDR1 is LGHDT and CDR2 is YNNKEL in the germline V gene (reference sequence).

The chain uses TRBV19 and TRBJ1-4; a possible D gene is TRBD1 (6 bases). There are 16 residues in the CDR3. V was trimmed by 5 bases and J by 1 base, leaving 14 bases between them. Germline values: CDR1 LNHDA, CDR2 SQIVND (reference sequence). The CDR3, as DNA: TGTGCCAGTAGTGGTAACAGGGTTCGAACTAATGAAAAACTGTTTTTT. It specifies CASSGNRVRTNEKLFF.